This entry lists 18 T cell receptor beta chains sequenced from one sample in a study of cytomegalovirus exposure and HLA in healthy donors. PCR was performed using 60 Vbeta and 13 Jbeta primers. Assay used: immunoSEQ multiplex PCR; TCRdb lists only in-frame clones, some missing. The sample has 130,000 or so clones. The material sequenced was PBMCs. All receptors come from a man between 18 and 35 years old in good health and CMV-seronegative.

The gene calls are TRBV11-2 and TRBJ1-4; tentatively, D is TRBD1 (5 bases). Germline values: CDR1 SGHAT, CDR2 FQNNGV. The CDR3 is 16 residues long. V dropped 5 bases and J dropped 2 bases, with 15 bases sitting between them. CDR3 residues: CASSTRTGGTNEKLFF. The CDR3 region has the DNA TGTGCCAGCAGCACTCGGACCGGGGGGACTAATGAAAAACTGTTTTTT.

The J gene is TRBJ1-5, the V gene TRBV11-2, with TRBD1 matching over 9 bases. J lost 2 bases, V lost 5 bases, and 4 bases had no gene match. Germline-derived CDR1 and CDR2 are SGHAT and FQNNGV. The CDR3 extends over 15 amino acids. The CDR3 loop is CASSGQGYGNQPQHF. The DNA of the CDR3 is TGTGCCAGCAGCGGACAGGGGTACGGCAATCAGCCCCAGCATTTT.

The gene calls are TRBV28 and TRBJ2-1; a possible D gene is TRBD1 (6 bases). The CDR3 runs to 15 residues. Germline V gene data show CDR1 as MDHEN and CDR2 as SYDVKM. The V gene lost 6 bases and the J gene lost 0 bases, with 12 bases spanning the gap. CDR3 sequence reads: CASRLRGVSYNEQFF. The CDR3 DNA reads as TGTGCCAGCAGGCTCAGGGGAGTCTCCTACAATGAGCAGTTCTTC.

This rearrangement joins TRBV19 to TRBJ1-2; D might be TRBD1 (5 bases). V was pared by 3 bases and J by 5 bases, with 13 bases between. The CDR3 runs 14 residues. Germline V gives CDR1 LNHDA, CDR2 SQIVND (reference sequence). CDR3 loop: CASSMYPGPYGYTF. In DNA form, the CDR3 reads TGTGCCAGTAGTATGTATCCAGGGCCTTATGGCTACACCTTC.

This chain links TRBV7-2 with TRBJ1-4; no reliable D call. CDR1 is SGHTA, CDR2 FQGNSA, per germline. This CDR3 contains 14 residues. V lost 1 base and J lost 5, with 8 bases in between. CDR3 loop: CASSLVHSNEKLFF. CDR3 nucleotides: TGTGCCAGCAGCTTAGTTCACTCGAATGAAAAACTGTTTTTT.

This chain links TRBV4-3 with TRBJ2-6, with D unclear. The V end was cut by 0 bases, the J end by 0 bases, with 6 bases between. The CDR3 loop spans 16 amino acids. Germline CDR1 is LGHNA and CDR2 is YSLEER. This chain's CDR3 is CASSQEPGSGANVLTF. Written as DNA, the CDR3 is TGCGCCAGCAGCCAAGAACCAGGCTCTGGGGCCAACGTCCTGACTTTC.

This chain links TRBV18 with TRBJ1-5, with D possibly TRBD1 on 6 matching bases. The V gene's germline CDR1 is KGHSH and CDR2 LQKENI. Trimming took 6 bases from V and 2 from J, leaving 11 bases between them. This CDR3 region has 14 residues. The CDR3 is CASSPQGRNQPQHF. The CDR3, as DNA: TGTGCCAGCTCGCCTCAGGGGCGCAATCAGCCCCAGCATTTT.

The V and J genes are TRBV5-4 and TRBJ2-3; no firm D call. This CDR3 is 15 amino acids long. V lost 5 bases and J lost 6, with 19 bases in between. The V gene's germline CDR1 is SGHNT and CDR2 YYREEE (reference sequence). CDR3 region: CASRTRSANQDTQYF. CDR3 DNA sequence: TGTGCCAGCAGAACGCGGTCAGCGAACCAGGATACGCAGTATTTT.

Note on this clone: Compared with germline, one end of the junction differs, possibly owing to a read error. J is TRBJ1-4 and V is TRBV19; 9 bases match TRBD1. This CDR3 spans 13 amino acids. Per germline, CDR1 LNHDA and CDR2 SQIVND (reference sequence). This CDR3 reads CASEDRGKEKLLF. CDR3 nucleotides: TGTGCCAGTGAAGACAGGGGGAAGGAAAAACTGCTTTTT.

The chain employs TRBV19 and TRBJ1-2; TRBD1 aligns across 7 bases. V was clipped by 6 bases and J by 2 bases; unmatched bases: 6. CDR1 is LNHDA and CDR2 is SQIVND in the germline V gene (reference sequence). CDR3 size: 14 residues. CDR3 sequence (DNA): TGTGCCAGTAGAACCGAGGGACAGAACTATGGCTACACCTTC. It is translated as CASRTEGQNYGYTF.

The chain uses TRBV5-1 and TRBJ1-3, with D possibly TRBD1 on 5 matching bases. V was clipped by 4 bases and J by 4 bases, with 9 bases between them. The CDR3 consists of 13 residues. Germline loops: CDR1 SGHRS, CDR2 YFSETQ. The CDR3 nucleotides are TGCGCCAGCAGCGGGGCCACGGGAAACACCATATATTTT. This gives the protein CASSGATGNTIYF.

The V gene is TRBV7-2, the J gene TRBJ2-7, with TRBD1 as a possible D gene (6 bases). The CDR3 runs to 14 residues. Trimming cost V 8 bases and J 3 bases, with 17 bases left between them. Germline assignment: CDR1 SGHTA and CDR2 FQGNSA. The CDR3 spells CASSRLGAYYEQYF. In nucleotides, the CDR3 is TGTGCCAGCTCCCGCTTGGGGGCTTACTACGAGCAGTACTTC.

This chain's CDR3 is CAISTDPGQGILEQYF. The CDR3 nucleotides are TGTGCCATCAGTACCGACCCGGGACAGGGGATACTCGAGCAGTACTTC. The rearrangement links TRBV10-3 to TRBJ2-7, with TRBD1 identical over 10 bases. CDR3 length equals 16 residues. The trim removed 5 bases at V and 6 bases at J, leaving 13 bases unmatched. From germline, CDR1 is ENHRY and CDR2 SYGVKD.

This sequence joins TRBV6-5 and TRBJ2-7, with D tentatively TRBD1 (6 bases). The germline V and J ends were trimmed by 2 bases and 3 bases, with 14 bases remaining between them. Germline V lookup: CDR1 MNHEY, CDR2 SVGAGI. The CDR3 loop spans 15 amino acids. Written as DNA, the CDR3 is TGTGCCAGCAGTTACGTCCAGGGGTTGTTCTACGAGCAGTACTTC. Amino acid sequence: CASSYVQGLFYEQYF.

The chain employs TRBV19 and TRBJ2-3; D is unresolved. Per germline, CDR1 LNHDA and CDR2 SQIVND (reference sequence). This CDR3 contains 14 residues. V was cut by 4 bases and J by 4 bases, with 12 bases left in between. The CDR3 is CASSSFGMADTQYF. CDR3 coding DNA: TGTGCCAGTAGTAGCTTCGGTATGGCAGATACGCAGTATTTT.

The rearrangement uses TRBV14 and TRBJ2-3; 10 positions match TRBD1. Germline V CDR1 and CDR2: SGHDN, FVKESK. This CDR3 contains 19 residues. With V trimmed by 9 bases and J by 3 bases, 21 bases remained unmatched. The CDR3 here is CARATVRPVDRGLTDTQYF. For the CDR3, the DNA is TGTGCCAGAGCGACCGTAAGGCCGGTCGACAGGGGGCTGACAGATACGCAGTATTTT.

The CDR3 nucleotides are TGTGCCAGCAGTGGGGGACATCGGCCCCAGCATTTT. Translating it yields CASSGGHRPQHF. The V and J genes are TRBV7-2 and TRBJ1-5, with a tentative D call TRBD1 (6 bases). Germline V gene data show CDR1 as SGHTA and CDR2 as FQGNSA. The CDR3 contains 12 residues. V was pared by 6 bases and J by 9 bases, with 12 bases between.

The chain couples TRBV7-8 to TRBJ1-5; 9 bases match TRBD1. CDR1 is SGHVS, CDR2 FQNEAQ, per germline. Unmatched junction bases numbered 12, after V lost 5 bases and J lost 4 bases. CDR3 length equals 17 residues. This CDR3 reads CASSPRARTGVNQPQHF. The CDR3 bases are TGTGCCAGCAGCCCGCGGGCACGGACAGGGGTTAATCAGCCCCAGCATTTT.